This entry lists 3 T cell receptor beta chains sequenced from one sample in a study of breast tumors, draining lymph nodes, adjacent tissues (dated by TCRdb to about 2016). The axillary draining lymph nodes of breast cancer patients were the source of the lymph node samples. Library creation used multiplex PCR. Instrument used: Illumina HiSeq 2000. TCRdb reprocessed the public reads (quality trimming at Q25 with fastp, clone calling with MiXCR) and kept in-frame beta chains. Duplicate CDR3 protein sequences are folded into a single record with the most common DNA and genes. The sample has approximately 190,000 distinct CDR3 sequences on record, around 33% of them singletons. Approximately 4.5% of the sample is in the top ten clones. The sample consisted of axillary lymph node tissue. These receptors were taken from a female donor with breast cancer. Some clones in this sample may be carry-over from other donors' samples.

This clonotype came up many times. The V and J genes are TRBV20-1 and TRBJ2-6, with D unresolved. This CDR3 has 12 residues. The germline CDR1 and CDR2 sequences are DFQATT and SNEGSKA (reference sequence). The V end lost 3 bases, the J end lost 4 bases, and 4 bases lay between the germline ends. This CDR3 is CSARAGANVLTF. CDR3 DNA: TGCAGTGCTAGGGCGGGGGCCAACGTCCTGACTTTC.

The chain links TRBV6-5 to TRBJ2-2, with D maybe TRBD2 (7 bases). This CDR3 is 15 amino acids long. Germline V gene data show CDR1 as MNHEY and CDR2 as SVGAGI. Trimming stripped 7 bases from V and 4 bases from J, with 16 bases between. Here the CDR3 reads CASTSWGGGTGELFF. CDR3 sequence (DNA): TGTGCCAGCACCTCATGGGGGGGCGGCACCGGGGAGCTGTTTTTT.

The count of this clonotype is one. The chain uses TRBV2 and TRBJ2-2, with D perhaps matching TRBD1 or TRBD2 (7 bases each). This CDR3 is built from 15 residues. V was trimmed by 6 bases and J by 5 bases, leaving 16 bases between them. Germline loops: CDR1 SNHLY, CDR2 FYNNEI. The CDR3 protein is CASRLTSRGTGELFF. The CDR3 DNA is TGTGCCAGCAGGTTGACTAGCAGGGGGACCGGGGAGCTGTTTTTT.